This entry features one T cell receptor (beta chain) sequence. Its antigen is undetermined. The data were taken from a study of T cells in localized non-small cell lung cancer. Clones were sequenced by immunoSEQ multiplex PCR, and TCRdb holds only the in-frame ones, with some missing. The sample has 30,000 to 35,000 clones; around 90% are singletons. The CDR3 runs 15 residues. The trim removed 4 bases at V and 5 bases at J, leaving 6 bases unmatched. Germline CDR1 and CDR2: LNHDA and SQIVND (reference sequence). Broader study findings: Paired adjacent lung recovered a median roughly 50 of the top 100 tumor clones. Sequencing involved a lone tumor region, leaving heterogeneity possible.

The chain is built from TRBV19 and TRBJ1-5; TRBD1 matches 9 bases. Source: peripheral blood, taken before any cancer treatment. The receptor was derived from a female donor at least 60 years old with stage I lung adenocarcinoma. For the CDR3, the DNA is TGTGCCAGTAGTACCGGGACAGGGATGGATCAGCCCCAGCATTTT. Its translation is CASSTGTGMDQPQHF.